Here is one TCR beta chain with its context. The target antigen is unknown. These data are taken from a study of glioma-infiltrating T cells after dendritic cell vaccination. Study results and caveats: No direct clonality-survival link was found; a diverse polyclonal response may matter.

The CDR3 is made up of 15 amino acids. Unmatched junction bases numbered 2, after V lost 4 bases and J lost 1 base. CDR1 and CDR2 from the germline V gene are SGHAT and FQNNGV. No glioblastoma patient carried an isocitrate dehydrogenase mutation. The protocol was immunoSEQ multiplex PCR, while the TCRdb copy is restricted to in-frame clones and leaves out a portion. This table holds about 73,000 clones, over 75% found once. The V gene is TRBV11-2, the J gene TRBJ2-3, with 10 bases identical to TRBD2. The clonotype was recovered from a human donor with glioblastoma. Source: blood, taken before dendritic cell vaccination. The CDR3 DNA is TGTGCCAGCAGCTCTAGCGGGGGTCGCACAGATACGCAGTATTTT. Amino acid sequence: CASSSSGGRTDTQYF.